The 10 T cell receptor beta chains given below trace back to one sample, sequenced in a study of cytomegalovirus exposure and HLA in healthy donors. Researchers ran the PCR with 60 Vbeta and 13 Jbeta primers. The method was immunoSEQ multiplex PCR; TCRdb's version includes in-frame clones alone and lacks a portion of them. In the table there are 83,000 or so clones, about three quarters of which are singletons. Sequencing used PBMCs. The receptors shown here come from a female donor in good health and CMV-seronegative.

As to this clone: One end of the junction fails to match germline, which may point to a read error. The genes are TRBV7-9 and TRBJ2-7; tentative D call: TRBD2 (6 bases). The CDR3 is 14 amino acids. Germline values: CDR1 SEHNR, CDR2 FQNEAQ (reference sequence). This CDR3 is CSSSAGTLTYEQYF. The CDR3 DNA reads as TGTTCCAGCAGCGCCGGGACTTTAACCTACGAGCAGTACTTC.

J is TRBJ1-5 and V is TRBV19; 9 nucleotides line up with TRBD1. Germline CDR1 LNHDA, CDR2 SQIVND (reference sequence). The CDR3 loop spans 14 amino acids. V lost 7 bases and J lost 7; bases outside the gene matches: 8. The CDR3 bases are TGTGCCAGTACCCTAGGGACAGGGAACCAGCCCCAGCATTTT. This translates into CASTLGTGNQPQHF.

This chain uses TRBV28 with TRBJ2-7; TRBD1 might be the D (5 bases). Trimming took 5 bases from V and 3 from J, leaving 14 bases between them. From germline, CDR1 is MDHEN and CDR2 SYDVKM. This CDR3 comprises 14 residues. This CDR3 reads CASSPATANYEQYF. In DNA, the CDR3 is TGTGCCAGCAGTCCGGCGACAGCCAACTACGAGCAGTACTTC.

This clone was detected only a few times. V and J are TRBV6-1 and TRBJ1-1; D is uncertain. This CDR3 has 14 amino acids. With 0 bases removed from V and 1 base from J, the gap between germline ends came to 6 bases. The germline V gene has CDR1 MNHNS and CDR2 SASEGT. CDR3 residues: CASSEARANTEAFF. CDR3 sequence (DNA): TGTGCCAGCAGTGAAGCGAGGGCGAACACTGAAGCTTTCTTT.

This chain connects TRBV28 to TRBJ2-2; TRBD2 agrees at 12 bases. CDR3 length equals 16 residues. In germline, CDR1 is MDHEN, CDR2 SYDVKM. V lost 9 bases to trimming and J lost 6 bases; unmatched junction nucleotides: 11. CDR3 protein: CASLWTSGVVPGELFF. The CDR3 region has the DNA TGTGCCAGTTTGTGGACTAGCGGGGTGGTGCCCGGGGAGCTGTTTTTT.

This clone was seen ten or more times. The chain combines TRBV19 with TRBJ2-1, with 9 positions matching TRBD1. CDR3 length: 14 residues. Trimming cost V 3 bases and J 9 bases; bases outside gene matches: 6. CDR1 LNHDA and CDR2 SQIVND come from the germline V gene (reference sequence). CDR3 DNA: TGTGCCAGTAGTATCGCAACAGGGGGCACTGAGCAGTTCTTC. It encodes CASSIATGGTEQFF.

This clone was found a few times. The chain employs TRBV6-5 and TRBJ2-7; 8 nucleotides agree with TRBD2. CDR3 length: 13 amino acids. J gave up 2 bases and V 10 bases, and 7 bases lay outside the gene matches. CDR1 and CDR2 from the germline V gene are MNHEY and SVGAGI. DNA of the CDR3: TGTGCCACCGGCGGACTAGCCGCCTACGAGCAGTACTTC. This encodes CATGGLAAYEQYF.

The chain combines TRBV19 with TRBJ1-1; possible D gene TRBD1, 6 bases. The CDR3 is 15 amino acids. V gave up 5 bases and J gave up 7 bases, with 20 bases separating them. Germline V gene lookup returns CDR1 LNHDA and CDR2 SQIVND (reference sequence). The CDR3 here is CASSLMSGLGGEAFF. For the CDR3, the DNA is TGTGCCAGTAGTTTAATGAGCGGACTAGGGGGTGAAGCTTTCTTT. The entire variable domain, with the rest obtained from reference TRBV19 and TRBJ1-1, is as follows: DGGITQSPKYLFRKEGQNVTLSCEQNLNHDAMYWYRQDPGQGLRLIYYSQIVNDFQKGDIAEGYSVSREKKESFPLTVTSAQKNPTAFYLCASSLMSGLGGEAFFGQGTRLTVV.

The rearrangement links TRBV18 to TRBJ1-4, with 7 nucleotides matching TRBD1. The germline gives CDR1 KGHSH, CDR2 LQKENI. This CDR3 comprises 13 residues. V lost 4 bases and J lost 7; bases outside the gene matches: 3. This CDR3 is CASSLRDSEKLFF. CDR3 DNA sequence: TGTGCCAGCTCACTCCGGGACAGTGAAAAACTGTTTTTT.

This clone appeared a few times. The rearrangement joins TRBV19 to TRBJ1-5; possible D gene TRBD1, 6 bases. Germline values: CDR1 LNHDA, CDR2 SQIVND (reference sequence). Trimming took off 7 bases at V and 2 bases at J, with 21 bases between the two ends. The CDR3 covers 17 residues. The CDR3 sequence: CASTPTPGERGNQPQHF. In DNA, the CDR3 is TGTGCCAGTACGCCAACCCCAGGGGAGAGGGGCAATCAGCCCCAGCATTTT.